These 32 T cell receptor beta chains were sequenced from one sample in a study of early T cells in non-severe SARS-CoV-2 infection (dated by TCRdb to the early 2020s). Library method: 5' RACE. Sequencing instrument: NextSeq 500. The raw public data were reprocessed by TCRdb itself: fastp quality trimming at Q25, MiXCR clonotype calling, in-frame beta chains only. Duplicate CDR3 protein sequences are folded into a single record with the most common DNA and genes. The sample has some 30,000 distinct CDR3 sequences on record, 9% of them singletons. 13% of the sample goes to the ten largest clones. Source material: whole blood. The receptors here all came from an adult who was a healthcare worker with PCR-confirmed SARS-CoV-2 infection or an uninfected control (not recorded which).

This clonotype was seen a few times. The CDR3 is CASSRATDTQYF. The CDR3 nucleotides are TGTGCCAGCAGTCGAGCGACAGATACGCAGTATTTT. The V and J genes are TRBV6-6 and TRBJ2-3; D call uncertain. V was pared by 5 bases and J by 3 bases, with 6 bases between. The germline gives CDR1 MNHNY, CDR2 SVGAGI (reference sequence). The CDR3 runs 12 residues.

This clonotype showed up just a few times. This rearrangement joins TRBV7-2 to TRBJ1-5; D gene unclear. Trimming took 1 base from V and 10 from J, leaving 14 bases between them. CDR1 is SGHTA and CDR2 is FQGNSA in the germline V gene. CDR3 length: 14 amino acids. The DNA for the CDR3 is TGTGCCAGCAGCTTAGTGGACGGCGGCCAACCCCAGCATTTT. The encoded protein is CASSLVDGGQPQHF.

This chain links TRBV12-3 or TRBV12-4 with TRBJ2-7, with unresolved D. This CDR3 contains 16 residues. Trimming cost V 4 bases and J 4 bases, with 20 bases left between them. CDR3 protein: CASSSPSGASTYEQYF. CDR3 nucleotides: TGTGCCAGCAGTTCCCCCTCAGGCGCAAGTACGTACGAGCAGTACTTC.

As DNA, the CDR3 is TGTGCCAGTAGACGAGGGACAGGGGCCCTCACAGATACGCAGTATTTT. This sequence encodes CASRRGTGALTDTQYF. The J gene is TRBJ2-3, the V gene TRBV19, with TRBD1 matching over 10 bases. Germline-derived CDR1 and CDR2 are LNHDA and SQIVND (reference sequence). The CDR3 is 16 residues long. Unmatched junction bases numbered 8, after V lost 6 bases and J lost 2 bases. Variable domain in full (rest from reference TRBV19 and TRBJ2-3): DGGITQSPKYLFRKEGQNVTLSCEQNLNHDAMYWYRQDPGQGLRLIYYSQIVNDFQKGDIAEGYSVSREKKESFPLTVTSAQKNPTAFYLCASRRGTGALTDTQYFGPGTRLTVL.

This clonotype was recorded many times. For the CDR3, the DNA is TGTGCCAGCAGTAGACCCCAGGGGGCTGACACTGAAGCTTTCTTT. Its protein is CASSRPQGADTEAFF. The chain couples TRBV25-1 to TRBJ1-1; TRBD1 matches 8 bases. With V trimmed by 5 bases and J by 3 bases, 8 bases remained unmatched. The CDR3 contains 15 residues. Per the germline V gene, CDR1 is MGHDK and CDR2 is SYGVNS. The full variable domain, its missing parts supplied by reference TRBV25-1 and TRBJ1-1, is EADIYQTPRYLVIGTGKKITLECSQTMGHDKMYWYQQDPGMELHLIHYSYGVNSTEKGDLSSESTVSRIRTEHFPLTLESARPSHTSQYLCASSRPQGADTEAFFGQGTRLTVV.

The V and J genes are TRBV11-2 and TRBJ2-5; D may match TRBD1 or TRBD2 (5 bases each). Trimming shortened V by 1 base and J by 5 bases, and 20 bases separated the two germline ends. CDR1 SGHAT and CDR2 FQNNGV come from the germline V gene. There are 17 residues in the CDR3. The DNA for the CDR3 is TGTGCCAGCAGCTTAGGGGCCCTACCCCGGGGCGGGGAGACCCAGTACTTC. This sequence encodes CASSLGALPRGGETQYF.

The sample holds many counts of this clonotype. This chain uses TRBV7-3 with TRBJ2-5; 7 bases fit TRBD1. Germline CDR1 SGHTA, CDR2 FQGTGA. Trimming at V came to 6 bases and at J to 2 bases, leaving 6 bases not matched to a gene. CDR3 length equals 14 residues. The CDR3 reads CASSPEGQQETQYF. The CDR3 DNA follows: TGTGCCAGCAGTCCAGAGGGACAGCAAGAGACCCAGTACTTC.

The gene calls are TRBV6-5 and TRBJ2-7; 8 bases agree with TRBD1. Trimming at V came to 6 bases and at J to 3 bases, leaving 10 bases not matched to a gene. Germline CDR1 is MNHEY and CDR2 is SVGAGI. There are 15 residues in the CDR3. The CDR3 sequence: CASSRITGGYYEQYF. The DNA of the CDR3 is TGTGCCAGCAGCCGGATTACAGGGGGATACTACGAGCAGTACTTC.

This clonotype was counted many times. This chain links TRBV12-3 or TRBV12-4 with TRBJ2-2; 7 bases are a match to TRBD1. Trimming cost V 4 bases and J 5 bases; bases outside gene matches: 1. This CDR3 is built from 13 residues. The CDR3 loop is CASSWDRTGELFF. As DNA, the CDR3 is TGTGCCAGCAGTTGGGACAGAACCGGGGAGCTGTTTTTT.

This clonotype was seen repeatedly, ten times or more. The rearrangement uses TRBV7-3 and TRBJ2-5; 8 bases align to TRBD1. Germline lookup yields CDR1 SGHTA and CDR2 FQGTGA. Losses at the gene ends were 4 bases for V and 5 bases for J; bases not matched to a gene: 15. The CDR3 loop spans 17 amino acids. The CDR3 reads CASSSHPAQGAVETQYF. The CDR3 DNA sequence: TGTGCCAGCAGCTCCCACCCCGCCCAGGGGGCGGTGGAGACCCAGTACTTC.

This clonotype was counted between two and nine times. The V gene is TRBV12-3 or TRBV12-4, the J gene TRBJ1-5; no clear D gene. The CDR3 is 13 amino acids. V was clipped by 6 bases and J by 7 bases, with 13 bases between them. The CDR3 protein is CASREVRGQPQHF. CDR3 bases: TGTGCCAGCAGGGAGGTTCGCGGGCAGCCCCAGCATTTT.

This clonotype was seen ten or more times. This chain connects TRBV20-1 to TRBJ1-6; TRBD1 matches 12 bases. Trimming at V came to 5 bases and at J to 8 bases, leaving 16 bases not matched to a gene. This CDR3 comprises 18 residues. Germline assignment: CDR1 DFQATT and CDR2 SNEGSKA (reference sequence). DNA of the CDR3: TGCAGTGCTCCCCCTCCGGGACAGGGGGCGCAGGCCCATTCACCCCTCCACTTT. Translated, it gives CSAPPPGQGAQAHSPLHF.

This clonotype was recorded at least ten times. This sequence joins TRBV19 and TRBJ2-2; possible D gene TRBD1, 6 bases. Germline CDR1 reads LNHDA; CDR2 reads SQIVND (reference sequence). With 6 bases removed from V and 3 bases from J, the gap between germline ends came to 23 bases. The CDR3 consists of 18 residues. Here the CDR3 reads CASRTKDRSPFDTGELFF. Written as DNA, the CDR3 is TGTGCCAGTAGAACGAAAGACAGGTCACCATTTGACACCGGGGAGCTGTTTTTT.

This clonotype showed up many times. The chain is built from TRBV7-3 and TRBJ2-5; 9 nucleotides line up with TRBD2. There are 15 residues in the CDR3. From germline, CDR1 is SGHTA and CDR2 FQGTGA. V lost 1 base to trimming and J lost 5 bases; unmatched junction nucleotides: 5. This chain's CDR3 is CASSLNLAGIETQYF. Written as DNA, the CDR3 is TGTGCCAGCAGCTTAAACCTAGCGGGGATTGAGACCCAGTACTTC.

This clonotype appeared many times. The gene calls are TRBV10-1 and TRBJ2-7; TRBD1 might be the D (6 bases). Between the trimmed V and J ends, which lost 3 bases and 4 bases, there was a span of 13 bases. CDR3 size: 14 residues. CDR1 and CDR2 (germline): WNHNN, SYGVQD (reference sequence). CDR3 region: CASSEPGHRYEQYF. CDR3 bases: TGCGCCAGCAGTGAACCGGGACACCGGTACGAGCAGTACTTC.

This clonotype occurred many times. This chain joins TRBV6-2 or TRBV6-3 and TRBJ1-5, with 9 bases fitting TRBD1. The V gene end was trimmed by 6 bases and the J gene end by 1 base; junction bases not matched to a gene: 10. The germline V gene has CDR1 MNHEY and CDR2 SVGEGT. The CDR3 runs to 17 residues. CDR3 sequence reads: CASRSGQGTKSNQPQHF. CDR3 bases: TGTGCCAGCAGGTCGGGACAGGGTACGAAGAGCAATCAGCCCCAGCATTTT.

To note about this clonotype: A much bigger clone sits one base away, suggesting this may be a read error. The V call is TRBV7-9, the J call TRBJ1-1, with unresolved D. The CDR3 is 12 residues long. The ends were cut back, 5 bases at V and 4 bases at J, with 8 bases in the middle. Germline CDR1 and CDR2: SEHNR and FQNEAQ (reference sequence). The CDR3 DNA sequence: TGTGCCAGCAGCCCATGGGGCACTGAAGCTTTCTTT. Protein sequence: CASSPWGTEAFF. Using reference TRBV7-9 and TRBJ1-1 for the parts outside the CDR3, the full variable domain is DTGVSQNPRHKITKRGQNVTFRCDPISEHNRLYWYRQTLGQGPEFLTYFQNEAQLEKSRLLSDRFSAERPKGSFSTLEIQRTEQGDSAMYLCASSPWGTEAFFGQGTRLTVV.

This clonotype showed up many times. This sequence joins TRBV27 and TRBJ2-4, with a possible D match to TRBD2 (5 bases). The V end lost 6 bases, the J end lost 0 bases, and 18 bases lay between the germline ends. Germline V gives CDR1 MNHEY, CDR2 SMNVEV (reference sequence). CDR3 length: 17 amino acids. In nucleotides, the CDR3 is TGTGCCAGCAGCCCCAGGAAAAACGGACTAGCCAAAAACATTCAGTACTTC. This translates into CASSPRKNGLAKNIQYF.

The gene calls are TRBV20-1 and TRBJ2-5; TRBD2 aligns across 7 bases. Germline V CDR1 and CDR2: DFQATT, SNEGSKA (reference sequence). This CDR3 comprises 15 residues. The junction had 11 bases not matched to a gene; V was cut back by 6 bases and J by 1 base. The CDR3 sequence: CSAPQISGAQETQYF. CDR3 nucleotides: TGCAGTGCCCCCCAAATAAGCGGGGCCCAAGAGACCCAGTACTTC.

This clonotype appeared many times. CDR3 DNA: TGTGCCAGCAGTTACTCGACGCGGGGGGAGCTGTTTTTT. It codes for CASSYSTRGELFF. V and J are TRBV6-2 or TRBV6-3 and TRBJ2-2; D is undetermined. Germline loops: CDR1 MNHEY, CDR2 SVGEGT. CDR3 length: 13 residues. Trimming stripped 0 bases from V and 8 bases from J, with 7 bases between.

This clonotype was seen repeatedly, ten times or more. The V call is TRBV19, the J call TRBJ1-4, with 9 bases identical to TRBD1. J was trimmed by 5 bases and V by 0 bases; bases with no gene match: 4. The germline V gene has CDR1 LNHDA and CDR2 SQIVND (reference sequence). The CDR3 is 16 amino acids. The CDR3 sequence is CASSIEAGTGNEKLFF. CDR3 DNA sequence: TGTGCCAGTAGTATAGAGGCCGGGACAGGGAATGAAAAACTGTTTTTT.

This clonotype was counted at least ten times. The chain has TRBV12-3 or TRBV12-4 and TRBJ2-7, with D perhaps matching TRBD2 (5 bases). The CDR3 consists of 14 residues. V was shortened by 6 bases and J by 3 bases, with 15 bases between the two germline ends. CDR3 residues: CASSRDWAGYEQYF. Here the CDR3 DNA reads TGTGCCAGCAGCCGCGACTGGGCGGGCTACGAGCAGTACTTC.

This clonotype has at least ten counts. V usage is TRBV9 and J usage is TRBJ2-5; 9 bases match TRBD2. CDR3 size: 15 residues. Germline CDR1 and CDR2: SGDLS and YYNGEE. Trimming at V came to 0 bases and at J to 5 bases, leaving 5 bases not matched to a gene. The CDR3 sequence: CASSVGGGAPETQYF. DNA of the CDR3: TGTGCCAGCAGCGTAGGCGGGGGGGCCCCGGAGACCCAGTACTTC. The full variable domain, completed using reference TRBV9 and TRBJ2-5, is DSGVTQTPKHLITATGQRVTLRCSPRSGDLSVYWYQQSLDQGLQFLIQYYNGEERAKGNILERFSAQQFPDLHSELNLSSLELGDSALYFCASSVGGGAPETQYFGPGTRLLVL.

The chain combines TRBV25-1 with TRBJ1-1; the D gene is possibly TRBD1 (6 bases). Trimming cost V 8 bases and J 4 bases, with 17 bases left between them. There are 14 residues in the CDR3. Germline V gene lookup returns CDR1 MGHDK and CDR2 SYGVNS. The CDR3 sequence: CASVRQASGTEAFF. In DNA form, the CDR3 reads TGTGCCAGCGTTCGACAGGCCTCGGGCACTGAAGCTTTCTTT. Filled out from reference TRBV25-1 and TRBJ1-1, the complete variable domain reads EADIYQTPRYLVIGTGKKITLECSQTMGHDKMYWYQQDPGMELHLIHYSYGVNSTEKGDLSSESTVSRIRTEHFPLTLESARPSHTSQYLCASVRQASGTEAFFGQGTRLTVV.

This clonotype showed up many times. CDR3 in DNA: TGTGCCAGCAGCGCGGGACAGGGTATCTCCTACGAGCAGTACTTC. This translates into CASSAGQGISYEQYF. The chain is built from TRBV7-6 and TRBJ2-7; TRBD1 agrees at 9 bases. V gave up 5 bases and J gave up 0 bases; unmatched junction bases: 5. The CDR3 is 15 residues long. Germline-derived CDR1 and CDR2 are SGHVS and FNYEAQ.

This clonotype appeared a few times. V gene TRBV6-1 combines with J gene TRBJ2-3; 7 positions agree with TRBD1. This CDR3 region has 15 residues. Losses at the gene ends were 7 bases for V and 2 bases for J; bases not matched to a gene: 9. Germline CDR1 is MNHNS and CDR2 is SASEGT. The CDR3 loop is CASINSGQTTDTQYF. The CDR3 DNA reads TGTGCCAGCATTAATTCGGGACAGACCACAGATACGCAGTATTTT.

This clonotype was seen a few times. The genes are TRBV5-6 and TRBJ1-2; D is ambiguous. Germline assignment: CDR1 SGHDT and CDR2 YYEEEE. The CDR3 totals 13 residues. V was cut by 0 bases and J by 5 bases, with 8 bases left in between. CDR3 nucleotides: TGTGCCAGCAGCTTGGGGGCAGAATATGGCTACACCTTC. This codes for CASSLGAEYGYTF.

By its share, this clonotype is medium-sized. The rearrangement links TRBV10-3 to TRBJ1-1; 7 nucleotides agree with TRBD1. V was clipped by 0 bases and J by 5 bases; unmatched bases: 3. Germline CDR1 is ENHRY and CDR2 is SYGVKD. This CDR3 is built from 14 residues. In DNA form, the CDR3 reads TGTGCCATCAGTGAGTCGAGGGGGCAAACTGAAGCTTTCTTT. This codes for CAISESRGQTEAFF.

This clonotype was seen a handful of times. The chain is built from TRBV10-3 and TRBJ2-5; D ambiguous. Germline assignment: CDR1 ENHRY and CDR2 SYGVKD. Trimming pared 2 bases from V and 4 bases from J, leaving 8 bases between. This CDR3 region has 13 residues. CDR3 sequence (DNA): TGTGCCATCAGTGAGATTACGGGAGAGACCCAGTACTTC. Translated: CAISEITGETQYF.

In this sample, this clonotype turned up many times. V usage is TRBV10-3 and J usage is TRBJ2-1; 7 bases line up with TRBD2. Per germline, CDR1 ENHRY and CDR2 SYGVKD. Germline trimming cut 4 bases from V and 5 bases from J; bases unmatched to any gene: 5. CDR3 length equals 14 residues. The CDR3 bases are TGTGCCATCAGTGGGGACTACAGAAACAATGAGCAGTTCTTC. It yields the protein CAISGDYRNNEQFF.

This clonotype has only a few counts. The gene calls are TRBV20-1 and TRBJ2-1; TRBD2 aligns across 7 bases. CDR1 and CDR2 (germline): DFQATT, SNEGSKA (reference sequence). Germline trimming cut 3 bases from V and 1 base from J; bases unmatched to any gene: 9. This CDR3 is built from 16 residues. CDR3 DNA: TGCAGTGCTAGTAGTTTGGGGGGGGATTCCTACAATGAGCAGTTCTTC. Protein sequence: CSASSLGGDSYNEQFF.

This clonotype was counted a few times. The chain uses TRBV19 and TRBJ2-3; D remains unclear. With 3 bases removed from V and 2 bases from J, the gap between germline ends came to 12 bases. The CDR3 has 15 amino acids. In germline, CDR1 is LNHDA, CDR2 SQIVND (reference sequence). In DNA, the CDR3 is TGTGCCAGTAGTATGCCAGTCGGAGCCACAGATACGCAGTATTTT. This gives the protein CASSMPVGATDTQYF. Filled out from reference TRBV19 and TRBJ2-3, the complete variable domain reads DGGITQSPKYLFRKEGQNVTLSCEQNLNHDAMYWYRQDPGQGLRLIYYSQIVNDFQKGDIAEGYSVSREKKESFPLTVTSAQKNPTAFYLCASSMPVGATDTQYFGPGTRLTVL.